This passage covers 22 T cell receptor beta chains from one sample sequenced in a study of blood T cell repertoires in COVID-19 (TCRdb year 2020). The library was built by means of the immunoSEQ multiplex PCR assay. Imported from immuneACCESS, the table was reduced by TCRdb to in-frame sequences with V and J called. These copies leave out some clones; in studies compared against another copy, an unresolved V gene accounts for under half, and the cause of the remainder is not known. In this sample the table shows 310,000 or so clones, 90% of which occur a single time. The top ten clones comprise 1.1% of the sample. The sequencing sample was made of PBMCs or T cells enriched from blood (not recorded which). Receptor source: a woman in her thirties who had recovered from COVID-19.

This chain uses TRBV19 with TRBJ1-5; D gene unclear. The CDR3 runs to 13 residues. From germline, CDR1 is LNHDA and CDR2 SQIVND (reference sequence). The ends were cut back, 5 bases at V and 4 bases at J, with 9 bases in the middle. The CDR3 region is CASSPTVNQPQHF. CDR3 nucleotides: TGTGCCAGTAGTCCAACGGTTAATCAGCCCCAGCATTTT.

The chain links TRBV7-9 to TRBJ1-2; 8 bases agree with TRBD1. V lost 4 bases and J lost 7; bases outside the gene matches: 8. CDR3 length: 14 amino acids. CDR1 is SEHNR, CDR2 FQNEAQ, per germline (reference sequence). The CDR3 loop reads CASSSRTGTAGYTF. The CDR3 nucleotides read TGTGCCAGCAGCTCCCGGACAGGGACGGCTGGCTACACCTTC.

The chain carries TRBV28 and TRBJ1-5, with 10 bases aligning to TRBD1. Germline values: CDR1 MDHEN, CDR2 SYDVKM. V shed 6 bases, J shed 6 bases, and the junction held 11 bases outside the gene matches. The CDR3 runs 16 residues. The CDR3 DNA is TGTGCCAGCAGCTTCACCGGGACAGGGGTTCCTCAGCCCCAGCATTTT. It is translated as CASSFTGTGVPQPQHF.

The rearrangement links TRBV12-3 or TRBV12-4 to TRBJ1-2; D is possibly TRBD1 (5 bases). The CDR3 consists of 13 residues. Trimming removed 6 bases from V and 4 bases from J, with 12 bases in between. CDR3 protein: CASSPRDSYGYTF. In DNA, the CDR3 is TGTGCCAGCAGCCCCCGGGACTCCTATGGCTACACCTTC.

V usage is TRBV3-1 (or the pseudogene TRBV3-2) and J usage is TRBJ1-2, with 8 bases that match TRBD1. With 3 bases clipped from V and 4 bases from J, the junction kept 7 bases outside the gene matches. This CDR3 is 15 amino acids long. Germline-derived CDR1 and CDR2 are LGHDT and YNNKEL (reference sequence). CDR3 sequence: CASSQATTGGYGYTF. The CDR3 DNA reads as TGTGCCAGCAGCCAGGCAACCACAGGGGGCTATGGCTACACCTTC.

The V call is TRBV3-1 (or the pseudogene TRBV3-2), the J call TRBJ1-6; D ambiguous. The CDR3 has 13 amino acids. V lost 1 base and J lost 7, with 5 bases in between. CDR1 and CDR2 (germline): LGHDT, YNNKEL (reference sequence). As DNA, the CDR3 is TGTGCCAGCAGCCAAGGAGGCAATTCACCCCTCCACTTT. Its protein product is CASSQGGNSPLHF.

The V and J genes are TRBV12-3 or TRBV12-4 and TRBJ1-1; D is uncertain. Trimming removed 6 bases at V and 5 bases at J, with 10 bases between. The CDR3 is made up of 12 amino acids. The CDR3 bases are TGTGCCAGCAGAAGCGAGGTGACTGAAGCTTTCTTT. Its protein product is CASRSEVTEAFF.

V gene TRBV5-1 combines with J gene TRBJ1-2; D is possibly TRBD1 (5 bases). Germline lookup yields CDR1 SGHRS and CDR2 YFSETQ. The CDR3 has 16 residues. Trimming shortened V by 4 bases and J by 1 base, and 17 bases separated the two germline ends. CDR3 sequence (DNA): TGCGCCAGCAGCCAACGTGCGGGGGGTATTAACTATGGCTACACCTTC. This gives the protein CASSQRAGGINYGYTF. The variable domain in full, completed from reference TRBV5-1 and TRBJ1-2, reads KAGVTQTPRYLIKTRGQQVTLSCSPISGHRSVSWYQQTPGQGLQFLFEYFSETQRNKGNFPGRFSGRQFSNSRSEMNVSTLELGDSALYLCASSQRAGGINYGYTFGSGTRLTVV.

The V and J genes are TRBV11-2 and TRBJ2-3; TRBD2 matches at 12 bases. The J segment lost 3 bases and the V segment lost 7 bases, leaving 2 bases of the junction unmatched. The CDR3 loop spans 14 amino acids. CDR1 is SGHAT and CDR2 is FQNNGV in the germline V gene. This CDR3 is CASKLAGGTDTQYF. CDR3 DNA: TGTGCCAGCAAACTAGCGGGAGGAACAGATACGCAGTATTTT.

The genes are TRBV16 and TRBJ2-7; 7 bases are a match to TRBD1. Germline trimming cut 6 bases from V and 0 bases from J; bases unmatched to any gene: 2. The CDR3 contains 13 residues. Germline CDR1 reads KGHSY; CDR2 reads FQNENV. CDR3 sequence: CASRTGASYEQYF. The CDR3 DNA sequence: TGTGCCAGCAGAACAGGGGCCTCCTACGAGCAGTACTTC.

The gene calls are TRBV7-8 and TRBJ1-4, with D perhaps matching TRBD1 (5 bases). Between the trimmed V and J ends, which lost 5 bases and 7 bases, there was a span of 14 bases. The CDR3 consists of 14 residues. The germline V gene has CDR1 SGHVS and CDR2 FQNEAQ. For the CDR3, the DNA is TGTGCCAGCAGCCCGGTTTGGGGCAGTGAAAAACTGTTTTTT. As protein: CASSPVWGSEKLFF.

This clone was detected a few times. In DNA form, the CDR3 reads TGTGCCACCAGTGATTTCCGGCGGACTAGCGGGACCGCAGATACGCAGTATTTT. It specifies CATSDFRRTSGTADTQYF. The chain combines TRBV24-1 with TRBJ2-3; 12 bases map to TRBD2. With 1 base clipped from V and 4 bases from J, the junction kept 8 bases outside the gene matches. CDR1 KGHDR and CDR2 SFDVKD come from the germline V gene. CDR3 length: 18 amino acids.

The chain employs TRBV18 and TRBJ2-7, with TRBD2 matching 9 bases. Germline CDR1 and CDR2: KGHSH and LQKENI. V was pared by 0 bases and J by 2 bases, with 14 bases of the junction left unmatched. This CDR3 has 19 residues. The CDR3 coding sequence is TGTGCCAGCTCACCACCGATCGAGGGATCACAGCGGGGGGCCTACGAGCAGTACTTC. This sequence encodes CASSPPIEGSQRGAYEQYF.

The chain couples TRBV7-8 to TRBJ2-2, with D possibly matching TRBD2 (5 bases). The germline V gene has CDR1 SGHVS and CDR2 FQNEAQ. There are 14 residues in the CDR3. Trimming stripped 4 bases from V and 0 bases from J, with 6 bases between. CDR3 region: CASSYGANTGELFF. CDR3 DNA: TGTGCCAGCAGCTACGGGGCGAACACCGGGGAGCTGTTTTTT.

This clone was seen just once. The chain employs TRBV30 and TRBJ1-6, with 9 nucleotides matching TRBD1. V lost 0 bases to trimming and J lost 7 bases; unmatched junction nucleotides: 13. CDR3 size: 18 residues. CDR1 and CDR2 from the germline V gene are GTSNPN and SVGIG (reference sequence). CDR3 loop: CAWSVTTGGSKWNSPLHF. DNA for the CDR3: TGTGCCTGGAGTGTTACGACAGGGGGATCGAAATGGAATTCACCCCTCCACTTT.

This chain uses TRBV4-2 with TRBJ1-3; 7 nucleotides agree with TRBD1. CDR1 is LGHNA, CDR2 YNFKEQ, per germline. After removal of 4 bases from V and 2 bases from J, the junction contained 11 bases not matched to a gene. The CDR3 consists of 17 residues. CDR3 nucleotides: TGTGCCAGCAGCCTTCGACAGGGTAGGCTCCCTGGAAACACCATATATTTT. Encoded protein: CASSLRQGRLPGNTIYF.

The chain links TRBV5-4 to TRBJ1-2; 8 bases align to TRBD1. Germline CDR1 and CDR2: SGHNT and YYREEE (reference sequence). J gave up 5 bases and V 1 base, and 7 bases lay outside the gene matches. The CDR3 has 15 amino acids. The CDR3 region is CASSLQGAPQYGYTF. CDR3 nucleotide sequence: TGTGCCAGCAGCTTGCAGGGGGCGCCCCAATATGGCTACACCTTC. The variable domain in full, with the rest retrieved from reference TRBV5-4 and TRBJ1-2, is ETGVTQSPTHLIKTRGQQVTLRCSSQSGHNTVSWYQQALGQGPQFIFQYYREEENGRGNFPPRFSGLQFPNYSSELNVNALELDDSALYLCASSLQGAPQYGYTFGSGTRLTVV.

J is TRBJ2-3 and V is TRBV19; D might be TRBD2 (5 bases). The CDR3 totals 16 residues. V was shortened by 4 bases and J by 8 bases, with 22 bases between the two germline ends. CDR1 is LNHDA and CDR2 is SQIVND in the germline V gene (reference sequence). The CDR3 DNA reads as TGTGCCAGTAGTACCCGGGCAAGCGGCGGCAGTGTTACGCAGTATTTT. Translation gives CASSTRASGGSVTQYF. The entire variable domain, with the rest obtained from reference TRBV19 and TRBJ2-3, is as follows: DGGITQSPKYLFRKEGQNVTLSCEQNLNHDAMYWYRQDPGQGLRLIYYSQIVNDFQKGDIAEGYSVSREKKESFPLTVTSAQKNPTAFYLCASSTRASGGSVTQYFGPGTRLTVL.

This chain joins TRBV2 and TRBJ2-1; 12 nucleotides agree with TRBD2. This CDR3 is built from 14 residues. J lost 15 bases, V lost 5 bases, and 11 bases had no gene match. CDR1 and CDR2 from the germline V gene are SNHLY and FYNNEI. The CDR3 spells CASSSSSGRARWFF. CDR3 DNA sequence: TGTGCCAGCAGTAGTTCTAGCGGGAGGGCCAGATGGTTCTTC.

The chain uses TRBV28 and TRBJ2-5; 9 positions agree with TRBD2. The V gene's germline CDR1 is MDHEN and CDR2 SYDVKM. The CDR3 totals 16 residues. V was clipped by 4 bases and J by 5 bases; unmatched bases: 11. The CDR3 protein is CASSSGVAGVGETQYF. CDR3 nucleotides: TGTGCCAGCAGTTCCGGGGTAGCGGGAGTGGGGGAGACCCAGTACTTC. The full variable domain, rest sourced from reference TRBV28 and TRBJ2-5, is DVKVTQSSRYLVKRTGEKVFLECVQDMDHENMFWYRQDPGLGLRLIYFSYDVKMKEKGDIPEGYSVSREKKERFSLILESASTNQTSMYLCASSSGVAGVGETQYFGPGTRLLVL.

V and J are TRBV6-2 or TRBV6-3 and TRBJ2-3, with 9 nucleotides matching TRBD1. Germline V gene sequence: CDR1 MNHEY, CDR2 SVGEGT. J gave up 3 bases and V 2 bases, and 3 bases lay outside the gene matches. The CDR3 extends over 15 amino acids. CDR3 in amino acids: CASSYTGTGTDTQYF. CDR3 DNA: TGTGCCAGCAGTTACACGGGGACAGGGACAGATACGCAGTATTTT.

This sequence joins TRBV6-5 and TRBJ1-1, with 8 bases that match TRBD1. Looked up from germline, CDR1 is MNHEY and CDR2 is SVGAGI. The CDR3 loop spans 16 amino acids. Losses at the gene ends were 2 bases for V and 4 bases for J; bases not matched to a gene: 9. This chain's CDR3 is CASSYLLTGDLTEAFF. For the CDR3, the DNA is TGTGCCAGCAGTTACCTCCTGACAGGGGACCTCACTGAAGCTTTCTTT.